Below, one TCR beta chain is given with its context. This table comes from immunoSEQ multiplex PCR, and its TCRdb copy is limited to in-frame clones, with some not included. This sample has over 1.4 million clones, with approximately 97% found just once. The ends were cut back, 4 bases at V and 9 bases at J, with 11 bases in the middle. The CDR3 sequence is 12 residues long. Germline V CDR1 and CDR2: SGHTA, FQGTGA. The entry originates in a study of shared clonotypes between healthy human individuals. The chain employs TRBV7-3 and TRBJ2-3, with D maybe TRBD2 (5 bases). Specimen: naive CD4+ T cells sorted from blood. Subset in this sample: CD45RA+ positively selected. This receptor was taken from a man aged 25-45 years in good health. CDR3 DNA sequence: TGTGCCAGCAGCTCGGATTCGGGGACGCAGTATTTT. Translating gives CASSSDSGTQYF.